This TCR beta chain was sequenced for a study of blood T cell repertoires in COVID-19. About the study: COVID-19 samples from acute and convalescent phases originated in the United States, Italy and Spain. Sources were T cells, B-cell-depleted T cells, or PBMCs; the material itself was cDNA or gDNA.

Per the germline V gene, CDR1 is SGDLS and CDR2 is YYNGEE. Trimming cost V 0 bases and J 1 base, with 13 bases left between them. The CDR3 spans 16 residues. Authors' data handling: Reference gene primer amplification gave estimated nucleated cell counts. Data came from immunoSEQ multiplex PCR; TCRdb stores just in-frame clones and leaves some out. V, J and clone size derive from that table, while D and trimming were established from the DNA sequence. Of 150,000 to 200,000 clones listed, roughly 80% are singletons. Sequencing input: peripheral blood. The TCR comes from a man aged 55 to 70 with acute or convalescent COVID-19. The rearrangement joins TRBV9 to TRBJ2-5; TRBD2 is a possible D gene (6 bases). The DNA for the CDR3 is TGTGCCAGCAGCGTAGGGCCCGGGGGTTTCCAAGAGACCCAGTACTTC. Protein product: CASSVGPGGFQETQYF.